The TCR beta chain under discussion was sequenced for a study of radiotherapy plus CTLA-4 blockade in lung cancer. Study overall: For approximately 19% of patients, objective responses occurred, and around 31% had disease control.

TCRdb keeps only in-frame clones here, not all; method: immunoSEQ multiplex PCR. The table shows 56,000 or so clones, with over 75% occurring only once. Each patient with chemo-refractory metastatic non-small-cell lung cancer was treated with focal radiation plus CTLA-4 blockade using ipilimumab. Germline CDR1 and CDR2: GTSNPN and SVGIG (reference sequence). The CDR3 extends over 14 amino acids. V was clipped by 0 bases and J by 9 bases; unmatched bases: 6. On this clone: Its target is not known.

Findings of the study overall: Reports identified early blood T cell clone dynamics, with interferon-beta, as the best response predictor.

The genes are TRBV30 and TRBJ1-3; 9 bases are shared with TRBD1. The origin of this receptor is a human donor with non-small cell lung cancer who had a complete response to radiotherapy plus ipilimumab. Sequencing was performed on peripheral blood, taken from a patient treated with radiotherapy plus ipilimumab. In DNA, the CDR3 is TGTGCCTGGAGTGTACGAGGACAGGGGCGCACCATATATTTT. It codes for CAWSVRGQGRTIYF. Together with reference TRBV30 and TRBJ1-3, the CDR3 gives the full variable domain: SQTIHQWPATLVQPVGSPLSLECTVEGTSNPNLYWYRQAAGRGLQLLFYSVGIGQISSEVPQNLSASRPQDRQFILSSKKLLLSDSGFYLCAWSVRGQGRTIYFGEGSWLTVV.